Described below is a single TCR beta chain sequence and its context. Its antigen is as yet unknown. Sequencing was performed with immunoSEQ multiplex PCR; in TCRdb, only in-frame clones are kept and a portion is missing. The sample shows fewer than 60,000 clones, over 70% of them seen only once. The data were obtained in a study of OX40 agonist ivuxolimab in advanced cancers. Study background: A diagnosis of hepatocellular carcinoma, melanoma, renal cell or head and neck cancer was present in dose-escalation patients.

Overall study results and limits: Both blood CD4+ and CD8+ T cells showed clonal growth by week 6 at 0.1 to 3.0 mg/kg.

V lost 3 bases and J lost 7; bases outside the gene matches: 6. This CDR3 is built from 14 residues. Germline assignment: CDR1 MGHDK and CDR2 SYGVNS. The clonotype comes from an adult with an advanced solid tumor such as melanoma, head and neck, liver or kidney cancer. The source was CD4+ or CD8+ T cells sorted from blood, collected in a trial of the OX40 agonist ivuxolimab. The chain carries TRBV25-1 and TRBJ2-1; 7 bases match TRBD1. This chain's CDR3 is CASSDQIQGNEQFF. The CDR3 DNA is TGTGCCAGCAGTGACCAAATACAGGGGAATGAGCAGTTCTTC.